These T cell receptor beta chains were read from a single sample in a study of blood T cell repertoires in COVID-19. The table came from immunoSEQ multiplex PCR; TCRdb's copy has only in-frame clones and leaves some out. The sample contains some 400,000 clones, nearly 90% of which appear only once. The source material was peripheral blood. These receptors were collected from a man aged 18 to 29 with active or convalescent COVID-19. Each CDR3 is given with its conserved first and last residue. Fields, in order: J gene, clone size, V gene, D gene, CDR3 DNA, CDR3 protein. D genes are given only for firm matches. For some rows the clone size is stated as once, few or many, or as a class when expanded; others skip it.

j_call: TRBJ1-2; clone_size: -; v_call: TRBV6-5; d_call: TRBD1; cdr3_nt: TGTGCCAGCAGTTACTCGAGACAGGGGAATGGCTACACCTTC; cdr3_aa: CASSYSRQGNGYTF
j_call: TRBJ1-1; clone_size: -; v_call: TRBV6-6; d_call: -; cdr3_nt: TGTGCCGCCAGAAGCGAGAACACTGAAGCTTTCTTT; cdr3_aa: CAARSENTEAFF
j_call: TRBJ2-7; clone_size: -; v_call: TRBV27; d_call: TRBD2; cdr3_nt: TGTGCCAGCAGTTTAAGGGATGCGGGAGGACGTGAGCAGTACTTC; cdr3_aa: CASSLRDAGGREQYF
j_call: TRBJ1-1; clone_size: -; v_call: TRBV14; d_call: -; cdr3_nt: TGTGCCAGCAGCCAAGATCCGTATCGGGGAATGAACACTGAAGCTTTCTTT; cdr3_aa: CASSQDPYRGMNTEAFF
j_call: TRBJ2-5; clone_size: -; v_call: TRBV5-5; d_call: -; cdr3_nt: TGTGCCAGCAGACCAGGCCCCATCGAAGAGACCCAGTACTTC; cdr3_aa: CASRPGPIEETQYF
j_call: TRBJ1-1; clone_size: -; v_call: TRBV2; d_call: -; cdr3_nt: TGTGCCAGCAAGGGAGATAGGACGAACACTGAAGCTTTCTTT; cdr3_aa: CASKGDRTNTEAFF
j_call: TRBJ2-5; clone_size: -; v_call: TRBV7-5; d_call: -; cdr3_nt: TGTGCCAGAAGCCTAGACAGGGGGCAGGAGACCCAGTACTTC; cdr3_aa: CARSLDRGQETQYF
j_call: TRBJ2-7; clone_size: -; v_call: TRBV27; d_call: -; cdr3_nt: TGTGCCAGCCGGCCGGCGGACAGATCCTACGAGCAGTACTTC; cdr3_aa: CASRPADRSYEQYF
j_call: TRBJ1-3; clone_size: -; v_call: TRBV19; d_call: -; cdr3_nt: TGTGCCAGTAGTATTCCAGACTTCTCTGGAAACACCATATATTTT; cdr3_aa: CASSIPDFSGNTIYF
j_call: TRBJ2-3; clone_size: -; v_call: TRBV7-3; d_call: -; cdr3_nt: TGTGCCAGCAGCTCCCAACCCGGGACTCTTGGGGCGCAGTATTTT; cdr3_aa: CASSSQPGTLGAQYF
j_call: TRBJ2-2; clone_size: few; v_call: TRBV7-8; d_call: TRBD2; cdr3_nt: TGTGCCAGCAGCCACGATCCCGGGACTAGCGGGACCGGGGAGCTGTTTTTT; cdr3_aa: CASSHDPGTSGTGELFF
j_call: TRBJ2-5; clone_size: -; v_call: TRBV13; d_call: -; cdr3_nt: TGTGCCAGCAGTTCCTCGTCGCGGGATCAAGAGACCCAGTACTTC; cdr3_aa: CASSSSSRDQETQYF
j_call: TRBJ1-1; clone_size: once; v_call: TRBV6-4; d_call: TRBD1; cdr3_nt: TGTGCCAGCAGCCCCTCGCCAGGGGGGACTGAAGCTTTCTTT; cdr3_aa: CASSPSPGGTEAFF
j_call: TRBJ2-7; clone_size: -; v_call: TRBV5-1; d_call: TRBD1; cdr3_nt: TGCGCCAGCAGCTGGGGGGACAGGGACAATTACGAGCAGTACTTC; cdr3_aa: CASSWGDRDNYEQYF
j_call: TRBJ2-7; clone_size: -; v_call: TRBV24-1; d_call: TRBD1; cdr3_nt: TGTGCCACCAGTGATACCGGGACAGGGTATAAGCAGTACTTC; cdr3_aa: CATSDTGTGYKQYF
j_call: TRBJ1-1; clone_size: -; v_call: TRBV4-2; d_call: -; cdr3_nt: TGTGCCAGCAGCCAAGTAAGGGGTTGGGATTTCACTGAAGCTTTCTTT; cdr3_aa: CASSQVRGWDFTEAFF
j_call: TRBJ2-1; clone_size: -; v_call: TRBV7-2; d_call: TRBD2; cdr3_nt: TGTGCCAGCAGCTCCGGGGGGTTTGGACTGCGGGACCCCCTCAATGAGCAGTTCTTC; cdr3_aa: CASSSGGFGLRDPLNEQFF
j_call: TRBJ1-2; clone_size: -; v_call: TRBV7-2; d_call: -; cdr3_nt: TGTGCCAGCAGCTTAATCAGGACTGGAGGCTACACCTTC; cdr3_aa: CASSLIRTGGYTF
j_call: TRBJ1-6; clone_size: -; v_call: TRBV18; d_call: -; cdr3_nt: TGTGCCAGCTCACCAGGGTCGGGGAATTCACCCCTCCACTTT; cdr3_aa: CASSPGSGNSPLHF
j_call: TRBJ1-2; clone_size: -; v_call: TRBV18; d_call: -; cdr3_nt: TGTGCCAGCTCACCGGGGCAGGGTGACTATGGCTACACCTTC; cdr3_aa: CASSPGQGDYGYTF
j_call: TRBJ2-3; clone_size: -; v_call: TRBV6-4; d_call: TRBD1; cdr3_nt: TGTGCCAGCAGTGGACAGGGCTTAGGAGATACGCAGTATTTT; cdr3_aa: CASSGQGLGDTQYF
j_call: TRBJ1-5; clone_size: -; v_call: TRBV2; d_call: -; cdr3_nt: TGTGCCAGCATGGCGGGGAATCAGCCCCAGCATTTT; cdr3_aa: CASMAGNQPQHF
j_call: TRBJ2-5; clone_size: -; v_call: TRBV20-1; d_call: TRBD2; cdr3_nt: TGCAGTGCTAGGGGGGGGAACCAGTACTTC; cdr3_aa: CSARGGNQYF
j_call: TRBJ1-3; clone_size: -; v_call: TRBV7-9; d_call: TRBD1; cdr3_nt: TGTGCCAGCAGCTTAGTTGGACAGGAGCGTCGAAACACCATATATTTT; cdr3_aa: CASSLVGQERRNTIYF
j_call: TRBJ1-4; clone_size: -; v_call: TRBV7-9; d_call: -; cdr3_nt: TGTGCCAGCAGCTTTTACAGTAATGAAAAACTGTTTTTT; cdr3_aa: CASSFYSNEKLFF
j_call: TRBJ2-5; clone_size: -; v_call: TRBV3-1/TRBV3-2; d_call: TRBD1; cdr3_nt: TGTGCCAGCAGCCACCAGGACAGGCAAGAGACCCAGTACTTC; cdr3_aa: CASSHQDRQETQYF
j_call: TRBJ1-5; clone_size: -; v_call: TRBV7-2; d_call: TRBD1; cdr3_nt: TGTGCCAGCAGCCCGGACAGGACGGGGAGCAATCAGCCCCAGCATTTT; cdr3_aa: CASSPDRTGSNQPQHF